Shown below are 5 T cell receptor beta chains from a single sample sequenced in a study of preoperative IRX-2 immunotherapy in early breast cancer. Treatment here: preoperative locoregional IRX-2 cytokine immunotherapy. Profiling relied on immunoSEQ multiplex PCR, and the TCRdb table lists in-frame clones only, not all of them. Of tens of thousands of clones in the sample, roughly 89% were seen once. This material was obtained from a patient treated with IRX-2 immunotherapy. The source is a human donor with breast cancer.

This clone was counted between two and nine times. The chain recombines TRBV28 with TRBJ2-1, with a tentative D call TRBD1 (6 bases). The CDR3 is 16 amino acids. With 4 bases removed from V and 0 bases from J, the gap between germline ends came to 13 bases. Germline CDR1 reads MDHEN; CDR2 reads SYDVKM. CDR3 bases: TGTGCCAGCAGTTCATCCGGACAGAGCTCCTACAATGAGCAGTTCTTC. Its protein is CASSSSGQSSYNEQFF.

The chain joins TRBV11-2 to TRBJ2-7; D tentatively reads TRBD1 or TRBD2 (7 bases each). The V gene lost 5 bases and the J gene lost 4 bases, with 15 bases spanning the gap. CDR3 size: 14 residues. Germline CDR1 SGHAT, CDR2 FQNNGV. In nucleotides, the CDR3 is TGTGCCAGCAGCCAGCGACAGGGAGGGTACGAGCAGTACTTC. Residues: CASSQRQGGYEQYF.

V and J are TRBV15 and TRBJ2-1, with D perhaps matching TRBD2 (6 bases). The CDR3 is 17 residues long. Trimming cost V 3 bases and J 3 bases, with 18 bases left between them. Per the germline V gene, CDR1 is LNHNV and CDR2 is YYDKDF (reference sequence). DNA of the CDR3: TGTGCCACCAGCAGTGCGCTTAGGGAGGCGGACTACAATGAGCAGTTCTTC. As protein: CATSSALREADYNEQFF. The whole variable domain, remainder taken from reference TRBV15 and TRBJ2-1, is DAMVIQNPRYQVTQFGKPVTLSCSQTLNHNVMYWYQQKSSQAPKLLFHYYDKDFNNEADTPDNFQSRRPNTSFCFLDIRSPGLGDTAMYLCATSSALREADYNEQFFGPGTRLTVL.

The rearrangement joins TRBV7-2 to TRBJ1-2, with 7 nucleotides matching TRBD1. J was trimmed by 6 bases and V by 3 bases; bases with no gene match: 4. The germline CDR1 and CDR2 sequences are SGHTA and FQGNSA. The CDR3 is 13 amino acids. The chain's CDR3 is CASSFDRVHGYTF. The CDR3 DNA reads as TGTGCCAGCAGCTTTGACAGGGTCCATGGCTACACCTTC.

The V gene is TRBV29-1, the J gene TRBJ1-1; D remains unclear. CDR3 length: 13 amino acids. V was clipped by 5 bases and J by 1 base, with 11 bases between them. Germline CDR1 SQVTM, CDR2 ANQGSEA. This chain's CDR3 is CSVRVGSNTEAFF. In DNA form, the CDR3 reads TGCAGCGTTCGAGTAGGATCGAACACTGAAGCTTTCTTT.